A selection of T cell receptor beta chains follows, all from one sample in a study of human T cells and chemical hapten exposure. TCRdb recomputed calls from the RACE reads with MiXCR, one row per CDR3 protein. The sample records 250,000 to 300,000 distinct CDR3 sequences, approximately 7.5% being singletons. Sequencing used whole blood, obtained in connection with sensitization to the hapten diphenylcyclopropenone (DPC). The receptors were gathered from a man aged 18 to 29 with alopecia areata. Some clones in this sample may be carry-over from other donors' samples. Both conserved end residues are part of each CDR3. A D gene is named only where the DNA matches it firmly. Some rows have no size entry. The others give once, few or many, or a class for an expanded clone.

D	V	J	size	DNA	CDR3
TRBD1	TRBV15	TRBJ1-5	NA	TGTGCCACCAGCAGGCCGACAGGGGCGAATAGCAATCAGCCCCAGCATTTT	CATSRPTGANSNQPQHF
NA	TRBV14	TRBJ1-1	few	TGTGCCAGCAGCCAAGACCGGACAGAGATGAACACTGAAGCTTTCTTT	CASSQDRTEMNTEAFF
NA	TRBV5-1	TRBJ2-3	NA	TGCGCCAGCAGCTCAGGACTGGGCACGGATACGCAGTATTTT	CASSSGLGTDTQYF
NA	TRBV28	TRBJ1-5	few	TGTGCCATTGGGGAACAGGGTGTTCAGCCCCAGCATTTT	CAIGEQGVQPQHF
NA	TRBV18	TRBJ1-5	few	TGTGCCAGCTCAAGTATTCCACAGGGAAGCAATCAGCCCCAGCATTTT	CASSSIPQGSNQPQHF
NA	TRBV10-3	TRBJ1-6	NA	TGTGCCATCAGTGAGTCGATCGGGGGCAGGAGCTCCTATAATTCACCCCTCCACTTT	CAISESIGGRSSYNSPLHF
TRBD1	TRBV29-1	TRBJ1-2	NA	TGCAGCGTGGACAGGGTCAACTATGGCTACACCTTC	CSVDRVNYGYTF
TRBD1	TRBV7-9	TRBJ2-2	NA	TGTGCCAGCAGGCTGACAGGGGGGTACACCGGGGAGCTGTTTTTT	CASRLTGGYTGELFF
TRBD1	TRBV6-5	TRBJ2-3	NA	TGTGCCAGCAGCTCCGTGACAGGGCCCGTGACATCAATGGATACGCAGTATTTT	CASSSVTGPVTSMDTQYF
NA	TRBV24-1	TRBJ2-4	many	TGTGCCACCGATCAGTACGGCAGATTAATTGGGGGCATTCAGTACTTC	CATDQYGRLIGGIQYF
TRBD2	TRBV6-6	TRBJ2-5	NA	TGTGCCAGCAGCCGGACTAGCGGGGGTACGACCAAAGAGACCCAGTACTTC	CASSRTSGGTTKETQYF
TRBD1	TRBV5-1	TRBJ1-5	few	TGCGCCAGCAGCTTGGGGACAGGGCCCAATCAGCCCCAGCATTTT	CASSLGTGPNQPQHF
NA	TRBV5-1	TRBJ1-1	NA	TGCGCCAGCAGCTTTGAGGGGACTGAAGCTTTCTTT	CASSFEGTEAFF
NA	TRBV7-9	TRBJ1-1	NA	TGTGCCAGCAGCCCTAACCCAGTCGTGTTGAGCACTGAAGCTTTCTTT	CASSPNPVVLSTEAFF
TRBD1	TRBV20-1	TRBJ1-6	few	TGCAGTGCTACCGGACAGGTGATGGGATCCTATAATTCACCCCTCCACTTT	CSATGQVMGSYNSPLHF
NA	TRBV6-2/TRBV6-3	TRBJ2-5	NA	TGTGCCACCTTAACGACGGGGAGAGGGCTGGAGACCCAGTACTTC	CATLTTGRGLETQYF
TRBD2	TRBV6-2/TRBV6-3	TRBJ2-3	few	TGTGCCAGTCGCCGGGGCGGGGGGGGCACAGATACGCAGTATTTT	CASRRGGGGTDTQYF
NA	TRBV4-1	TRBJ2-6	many	TGCGCCAGCAGCCAAGTAGGGGGGAGCTCTGGGGCCAACGTCCTGACTTTC	CASSQVGGSSGANVLTF
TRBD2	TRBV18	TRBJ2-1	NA	TGTGCCAGCTCTCGACTAGCGGGTGACTACAATGAGCAGTTCTTC	CASSRLAGDYNEQFF
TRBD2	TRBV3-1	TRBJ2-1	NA	TGTGCCAGCGGCCGGACGACTAGCGGGGGGGCCTACTACAATGAGCAGTTCTTC	CASGRTTSGGAYYNEQFF
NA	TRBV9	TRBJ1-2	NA	TGTGCCAGCAGCGTAGTGGGGGTCCTTGACTATGGCTACACCTTC	CASSVVGVLDYGYTF
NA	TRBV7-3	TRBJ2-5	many	TGTGCCAGCAGCTTAACTGCAGGTGGGGTGTACGCCCAGTACTTC	CASSLTAGGVYAQYF
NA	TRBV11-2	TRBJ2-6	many	TGTGCCAGCAGCCCTACAGGGCGCGTCCTGACTTTC	CASSPTGRVLTF
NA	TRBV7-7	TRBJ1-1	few	TGTGCCAGCAGCTTAGCGCAGGACTCAACCCCCATGAACACTGAAGCTTTCTTT	CASSLAQDSTPMNTEAFF
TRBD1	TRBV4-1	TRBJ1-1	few	TGCGCCAGCAGCCCCTGGACAGGGATGAACACTGAAGCTTTCTTT	CASSPWTGMNTEAFF
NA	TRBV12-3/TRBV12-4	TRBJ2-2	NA	TGTGCCAGCGAGGCCCAGGGCGGGACCGGGGAGCTGTTTTTT	CASEAQGGTGELFF
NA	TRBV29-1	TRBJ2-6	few	TGCAGCGTTGTGTCTGCCGACTCTGGGGCCAACGTCCTGACTTTC	CSVVSADSGANVLTF
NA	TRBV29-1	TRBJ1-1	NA	TGCAGCGTTTTGTCAGGGTGGAACACTGAAGCTTTCTTT	CSVLSGWNTEAFF
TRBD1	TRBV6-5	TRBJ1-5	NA	TGTGCCAGCCGCCTTGACAGGGGCAATCAGCCCCAGCATTTT	CASRLDRGNQPQHF
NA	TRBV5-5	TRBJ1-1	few	TGTGCCAGCAGCTTGCAGGGGTCAAAGACTGAAGCTTTCTTT	CASSLQGSKTEAFF
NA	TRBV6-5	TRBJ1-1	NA	TGTGCCACCTCCCATAAGACAGGCCGAGGGACTCAAGCTTTCTTT	CATSHKTGRGTQAFF
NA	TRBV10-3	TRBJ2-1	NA	TGTGCCGCCGAAAACCGGGACGGGAACAATGAGCAGTTCTTC	CAAENRDGNNEQFF
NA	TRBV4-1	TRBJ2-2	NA	TGCGCCAGCAGCCAAGCCGGGACCACGAACACCGGGGAGCTGTTTTTT	CASSQAGTTNTGELFF
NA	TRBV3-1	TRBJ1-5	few	TGTGCCAGCAGCCAGCTAGACCAGCCCCAGCATTTT	CASSQLDQPQHF
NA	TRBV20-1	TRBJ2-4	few	TGCAGTGCTTCGACAGTTCAGGTTCCCAAAAACATTCAGTACTTC	CSASTVQVPKNIQYF
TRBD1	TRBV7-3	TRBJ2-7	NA	TGTGCCAGCAGCCTGGACAGGGATTCGAGGAAGCAGTACTTC	CASSLDRDSRKQYF
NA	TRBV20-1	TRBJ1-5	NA	TGCAGTGCTAGGCCAGAATATCAGCCCCAGCATTTT	CSARPEYQPQHF
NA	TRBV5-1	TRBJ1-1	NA	TGCGCCAGCAGTGGGTCCGGGGGGCCCATGAACACTGAAGCTTTCTTT	CASSGSGGPMNTEAFF
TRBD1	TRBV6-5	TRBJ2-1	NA	TGTGCCAGCAGGCCGGGACAGGCCTCCTACAATGAGCAGTTCTTC	CASRPGQASYNEQFF